The TCR beta chain under discussion was sequenced for a study of control samples from healthy donors and cancer patients. Here immunoSEQ multiplex PCR was the method, and the copy in TCRdb shows in-frame clones only, minus some. Here the sample spans approximately 170,000 clones, roughly nine tenths being singletons. Trimming removed 3 bases at V and 0 bases at J, with 0 bases between. Germline-derived CDR1 and CDR2 are SGHNT and YENEEA. The CDR3 has 12 amino acids. Sequencing input: blood. This TCR was sampled from a woman younger than 45 in good health. The rearrangement joins TRBV11-3 to TRBJ2-1; D ambiguous. The CDR3 loop is CASSFSYNEQFF. The CDR3 nucleotides are TGTGCCAGCAGCTTCTCCTACAATGAGCAGTTCTTC. The whole variable domain, filled in from reference TRBV11-3 and TRBJ2-1, reads EAGVVQSPRYKIIEKKQPVAFWCNPISGHNTLYWYLQNLGQGPELLIRYENEEAVDDSQLPKDRFSAERLKGVDSTLKIQPAELGDSAVYLCASSFSYNEQFFGPGTRLTVL.